This T cell receptor beta chain was found in a study of blood T cell repertoires in COVID-19. V was trimmed by 1 base and J by 6 bases, leaving 6 bases between them. The germline gives CDR1 SEHNR, CDR2 FQNEAQ (reference sequence). The CDR3 runs 12 residues. Repertoires were generated with immunoSEQ multiplex PCR, while TCRdb's copy carries only in-frame clones and drops some. The sample contains approximately 210,000 clones, approximately 83% of which appear only once. Sample: PBMCs or T cells enriched from blood (not recorded which). The sequence came from a woman aged 55 to 70 who had recovered from COVID-19. The genes are TRBV7-9 and TRBJ1-2; D not resolved. This chain's CDR3 is CASSLDLNGYTF. DNA of the CDR3: TGTGCCAGCAGCTTAGATCTTAATGGCTACACCTTC.